The T cell receptor (beta chain) described here comes from a study of identical twins. Concerning this clonotype itself: No antigen is known for it.

Whole-study results and caveats: Because invariant MAIT and iNKT cells could be present, zero-insertion analyses could be partly confounded. The study found weaker excess twin sharing in beta out-of-frame sequences.

TCRdb re-analysed the 5' RACE reads in MiXCR, keeping a single row per CDR3 protein. The top ten clones hold more than 10% of a sample with about 100,000 distinct CDR3 sequences, 4.5% to 6.5% of them seen once. Germline assignment: CDR1 SQVTM and CDR2 ANQGSEA. With 7 bases removed from V and 13 bases from J, the gap between germline ends came to 20 bases. The CDR3 covers 12 residues. This chain joins TRBV29-1 and TRBJ2-1; D is perhaps TRBD2 (6 bases). This receptor was obtained from a woman aged 45-59 years in good health. Sequencing was carried out using memory T cells sorted from blood. The CDR3 protein is CSGGPLGGDQFF. DNA for the CDR3: TGCAGCGGTGGGCCCCTGGGGGGTGATCAGTTCTTC.